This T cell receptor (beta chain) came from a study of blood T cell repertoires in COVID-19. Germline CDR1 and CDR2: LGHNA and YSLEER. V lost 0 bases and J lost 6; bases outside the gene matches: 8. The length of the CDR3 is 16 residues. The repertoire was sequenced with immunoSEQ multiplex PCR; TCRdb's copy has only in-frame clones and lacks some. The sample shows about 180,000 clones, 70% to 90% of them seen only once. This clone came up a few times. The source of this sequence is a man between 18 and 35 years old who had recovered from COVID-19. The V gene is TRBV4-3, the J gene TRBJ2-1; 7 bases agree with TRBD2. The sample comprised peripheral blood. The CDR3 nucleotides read TGCGCCAGCAGCCAAGAAGTCGCGGGAGACGGCAATGAGCAGTTCTTC. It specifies CASSQEVAGDGNEQFF.